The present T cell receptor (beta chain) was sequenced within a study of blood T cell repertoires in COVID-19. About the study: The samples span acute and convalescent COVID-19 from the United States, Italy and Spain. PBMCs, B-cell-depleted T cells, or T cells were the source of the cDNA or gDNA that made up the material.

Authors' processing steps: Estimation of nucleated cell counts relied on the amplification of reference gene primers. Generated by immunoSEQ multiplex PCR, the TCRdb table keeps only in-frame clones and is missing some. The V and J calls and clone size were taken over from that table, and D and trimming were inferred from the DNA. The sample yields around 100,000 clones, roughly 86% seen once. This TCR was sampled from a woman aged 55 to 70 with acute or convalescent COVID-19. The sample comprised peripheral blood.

In DNA, the CDR3 is TGTGCCAGCAGCCAAGAAGGAGAGGCAGCTAACTATGGCTACACCTTC. Translation gives CASSQEGEAANYGYTF. The rearrangement uses TRBV3-1 (or the pseudogene TRBV3-2) and TRBJ1-2; no firm D call. The V gene's germline CDR1 is LGHDT and CDR2 YNNKEL (reference sequence). CDR3 length: 16 amino acids. Trimming shortened V by 0 bases and J by 0 bases, and 11 bases separated the two germline ends.